The 14 T cell receptor beta chains below were found in one sample sequenced in a study of T cell responses to AZD1222 COVID-19 vaccine. Libraries were prepared by immunoSEQ multiplex PCR; TCRdb keeps only in-frame clonotypes and omits some of them. The sample lists 80,000 to 100,000 clones, approximately 86% occurring once. The sample consisted of peripheral blood, taken on day 0 of AZD1222 vaccination. These receptors originate from an adult in good health.

The rearrangement uses TRBV21-1 and TRBJ1-1. TRBV21-1 is listed as a pseudogene. The CDR3 spans 13 residues. The CDR3 DNA reads as TGTGCCAGCAGCCGAGGGGATGGCACTGAAGCTTTCTTT. It is translated as CASSRGDGTEAFF.

This chain joins TRBV10-1 and TRBJ1-5; D call uncertain. Trimming cost V 8 bases and J 5 bases, with 13 bases left between them. The germline gives CDR1 WNHNN, CDR2 SYGVQD (reference sequence). There are 13 residues in the CDR3. CDR3 sequence: CASSSGRDQPQHF. The CDR3 DNA is TGCGCCAGCTCGTCAGGACGGGATCAGCCCCAGCATTTT.

V gene TRBV6-5 combines with J gene TRBJ1-4; unclear D gene. The CDR3 is made up of 13 amino acids. Germline CDR1 reads MNHEY; CDR2 reads SVGAGI. V was trimmed by 4 bases and J by 4 bases, leaving 7 bases between them. The CDR3 DNA sequence: TGTGCCAGCAGTTGTCTCATTAATGAAAAACTGTTTTTT. This gives the protein CASSCLINEKLFF.

V usage is TRBV23-1 and J usage is TRBJ2-1; D might be TRBD1 or TRBD2, each matching 7 bases. TRBV23-1 has ORF status, its function being uncertain. Trimming took off 6 bases at V and 7 bases at J, with 19 bases between the two ends. The CDR3 sequence is 15 residues long. The CDR3 DNA reads TGCGCCAGCAGCCCCGTCAGGGAGGGGGCTAATGAGCAGTTCTTC. Amino acid sequence: CASSPVREGANEQFF.

This clone was seen a few times. The CDR3 DNA reads as TGTGCCAGCAGCTTGATGACAGGAGATGGCTACACCTTC. Translation: CASSLMTGDGYTF. The genes are TRBV5-5 and TRBJ1-2, with D perhaps TRBD1 (6 bases). Trimming removed 1 base at V and 6 bases at J, with 10 bases between. Germline V gene lookup returns CDR1 SGHKS and CDR2 YYEKEE (reference sequence). CDR3 length equals 13 residues.

The genes are TRBV5-5 and TRBJ2-7; 9 bases line up with TRBD1. Trimming removed 4 bases from V and 3 bases from J; junction bases left unmatched: 11. This CDR3 comprises 16 residues. Germline V lookup: CDR1 SGHKS, CDR2 YYEKEE (reference sequence). This CDR3 reads CASSVTRDRVNYEQYF. CDR3 DNA: TGTGCCAGCAGCGTAACCCGGGACAGGGTGAACTACGAGCAGTACTTC.

The gene calls are TRBV5-4 and TRBJ2-5; D is uncertain. Germline V lookup: CDR1 SGHNT, CDR2 YYREEE (reference sequence). The CDR3 contains 13 residues. With 4 bases removed from V and 5 bases from J, the gap between germline ends came to 12 bases. CDR3 sequence: CASSPAVHETQYF. The CDR3 DNA reads TGTGCCAGCAGCCCGGCGGTACATGAGACCCAGTACTTC.

The chain joins TRBV25-1 to TRBJ2-2; TRBD2 is a possible D gene (6 bases). The V gene's germline CDR1 is MGHDK and CDR2 SYGVNS. CDR3 length equals 14 residues. Deletions cut 3 bases from V and 11 bases from J, with 16 bases between. The CDR3 loop reads CASSDVGGSVELFF. The CDR3, as DNA: TGTGCCAGCAGTGATGTCGGGGGATCCGTTGAGCTGTTTTTT.

The chain carries TRBV6-6 and TRBJ1-4, with a tentative D call TRBD1 (6 bases). V lost 7 bases and J lost 3, with 12 bases in between. This CDR3 comprises 14 residues. Per the germline V gene, CDR1 is MNHNY and CDR2 is SVGAGI (reference sequence). For the CDR3, the DNA is TGTGCCAGCAAAGGTGACAGGCCTAATGAAAAACTGTTTTTT. Protein: CASKGDRPNEKLFF.

The chain recombines TRBV9 with TRBJ1-1, with 12 bases matching TRBD1. The germline V gene encodes CDR1 SGDLS and CDR2 YYNGEE. V shed 3 bases, J shed 2 bases, and the junction held 17 bases outside the gene matches. The CDR3 has 20 amino acids. CDR3 coding DNA: TGTGCCAGCAGCGGAGGCCCCGGGACAGGGGGCGGCTTTACAAACACTGAAGCTTTCTTT. Its protein is CASSGGPGTGGGFTNTEAFF.

The rearrangement links TRBV5-1 to TRBJ2-7; a weak D match, TRBD1 (5 bases). V was shortened by 1 base and J by 3 bases, with 14 bases between the two germline ends. The CDR3 totals 15 residues. Germline values: CDR1 SGHRS, CDR2 YFSETQ. The CDR3 here is CASSLFQDTHYEQYF. Here the CDR3 DNA reads TGCGCCAGCAGCTTGTTCCAGGACACCCACTACGAGCAGTACTTC.

CDR3 protein: CASTFGGSNQPQHF. The CDR3, as DNA: TGTGCCAGCACTTTCGGGGGAAGCAATCAGCCCCAGCATTTT. The chain uses TRBV6-6 and TRBJ1-5; D is perhaps TRBD1 (5 bases). Germline V gives CDR1 MNHNY, CDR2 SVGAGI (reference sequence). The CDR3 totals 14 residues. The V end lost 7 bases, the J end lost 1 base, and 11 bases lay between the germline ends.

This clone was seen only once. The chain employs TRBV9 and TRBJ2-5; D perhaps matches TRBD2 (6 bases). The CDR3 is made up of 15 amino acids. Germline CDR1 SGDLS, CDR2 YYNGEE. The ends were cut back, 6 bases at V and 0 bases at J, with 15 bases in the middle. CDR3 DNA: TGTGCCAGCAACCTCGGAGGGAGTTACCAAGAGACCCAGTACTTC. Its translation: CASNLGGSYQETQYF. Complete variable domain (other parts from reference TRBV9 and TRBJ2-5): DSGVTQTPKHLITATGQRVTLRCSPRSGDLSVYWYQQSLDQGLQFLIQYYNGEERAKGNILERFSAQQFPDLHSELNLSSLELGDSALYFCASNLGGSYQETQYFGPGTRLLVL.

V gene TRBV2 combines with J gene TRBJ1-5, with D uncertain. Trimming cost V 4 bases and J 3 bases, with 7 bases left between them. The CDR3 has 13 amino acids. Germline V lookup: CDR1 SNHLY, CDR2 FYNNEI. CDR3 DNA: TGTGCCAGCAGTGTTTTGGTCAATCAGCCCCAGCATTTT. It specifies CASSVLVNQPQHF.